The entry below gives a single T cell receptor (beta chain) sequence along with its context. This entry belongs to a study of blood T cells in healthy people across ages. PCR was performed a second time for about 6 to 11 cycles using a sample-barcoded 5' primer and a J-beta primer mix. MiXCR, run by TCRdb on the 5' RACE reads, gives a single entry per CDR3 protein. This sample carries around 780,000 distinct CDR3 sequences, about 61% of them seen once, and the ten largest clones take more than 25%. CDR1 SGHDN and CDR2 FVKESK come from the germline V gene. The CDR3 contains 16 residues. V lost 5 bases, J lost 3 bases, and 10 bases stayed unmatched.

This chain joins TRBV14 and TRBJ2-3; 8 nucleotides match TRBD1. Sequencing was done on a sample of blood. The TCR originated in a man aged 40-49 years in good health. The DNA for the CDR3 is TGTGCCAGCAGCTACAGGGGGGCGATTAGAACAGATACGCAGTATTTT. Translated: CASSYRGAIRTDTQYF.